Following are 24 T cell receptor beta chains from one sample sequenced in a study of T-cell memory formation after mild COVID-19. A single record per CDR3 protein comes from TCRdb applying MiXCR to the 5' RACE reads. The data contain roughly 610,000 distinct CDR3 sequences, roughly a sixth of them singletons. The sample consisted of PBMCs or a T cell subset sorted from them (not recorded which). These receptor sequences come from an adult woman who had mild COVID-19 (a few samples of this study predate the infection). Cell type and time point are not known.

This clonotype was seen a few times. In DNA form, the CDR3 reads TGTGCCATCAGTGGAGGAGGAATCGACGAGCAGTACTTC. This translates into CAISGGGIDEQYF. This chain connects TRBV10-3 to TRBJ2-7; D may be TRBD2 (5 bases). Germline V gene data show CDR1 as ENHRY and CDR2 as SYGVKD. Trimming took 4 bases from V and 5 from J, leaving 12 bases between them. This CDR3 is 13 amino acids long.

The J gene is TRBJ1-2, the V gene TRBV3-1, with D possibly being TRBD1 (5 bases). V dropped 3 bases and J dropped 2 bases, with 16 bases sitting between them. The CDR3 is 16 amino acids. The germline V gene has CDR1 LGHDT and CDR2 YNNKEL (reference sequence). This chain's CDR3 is CASSQTGTPMNYGYTF. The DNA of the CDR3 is TGTGCCAGCAGCCAGACCGGGACGCCTATGAACTATGGCTACACCTTC.

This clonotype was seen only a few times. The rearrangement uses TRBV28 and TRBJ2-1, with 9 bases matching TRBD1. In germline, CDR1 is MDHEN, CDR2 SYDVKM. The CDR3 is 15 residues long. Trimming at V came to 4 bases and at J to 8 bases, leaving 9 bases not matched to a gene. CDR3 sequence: CASSSPGTGWDEQFF. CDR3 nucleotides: TGTGCCAGCAGTTCCCCCGGGACAGGGTGGGATGAGCAGTTCTTC.

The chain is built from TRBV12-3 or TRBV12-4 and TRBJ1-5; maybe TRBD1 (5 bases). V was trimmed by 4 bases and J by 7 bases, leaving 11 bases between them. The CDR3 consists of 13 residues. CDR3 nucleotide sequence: TGTGCCAGCAGTTGGCGGGGCGGACAGCCCCAGCATTTT. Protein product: CASSWRGGQPQHF.

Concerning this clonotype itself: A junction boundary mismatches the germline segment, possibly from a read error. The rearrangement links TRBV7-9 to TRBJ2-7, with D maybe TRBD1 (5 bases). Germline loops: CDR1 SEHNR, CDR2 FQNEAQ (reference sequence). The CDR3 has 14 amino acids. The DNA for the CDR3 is TGTGCCAGAAGCTTAGAGCAGGGATACTACGAGCAGTACTTC. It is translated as CARSLEQGYYEQYF.

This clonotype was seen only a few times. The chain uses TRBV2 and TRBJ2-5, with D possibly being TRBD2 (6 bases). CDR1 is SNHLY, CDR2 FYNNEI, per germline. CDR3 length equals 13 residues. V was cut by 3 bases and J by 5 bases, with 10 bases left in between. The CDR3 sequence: CASSEEGGETQYF. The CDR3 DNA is TGTGCCAGCAGTGAGGAGGGAGGTGAGACCCAGTACTTC.

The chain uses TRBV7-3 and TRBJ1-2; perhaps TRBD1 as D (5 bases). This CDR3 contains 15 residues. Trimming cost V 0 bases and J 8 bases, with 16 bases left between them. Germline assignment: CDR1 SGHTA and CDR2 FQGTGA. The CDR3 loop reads CASSLTGTEVHGYTF. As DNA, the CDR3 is TGTGCCAGCAGCTTAACAGGGACGGAAGTCCACGGCTACACCTTC.

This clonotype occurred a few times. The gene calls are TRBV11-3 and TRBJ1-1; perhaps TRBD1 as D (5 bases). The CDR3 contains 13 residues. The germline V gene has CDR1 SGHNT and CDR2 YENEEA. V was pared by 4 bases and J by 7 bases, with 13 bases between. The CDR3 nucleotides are TGTGCCAGCAGCTCTGGGACGGGGTATGAAGCTTTCTTT. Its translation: CASSSGTGYEAFF.

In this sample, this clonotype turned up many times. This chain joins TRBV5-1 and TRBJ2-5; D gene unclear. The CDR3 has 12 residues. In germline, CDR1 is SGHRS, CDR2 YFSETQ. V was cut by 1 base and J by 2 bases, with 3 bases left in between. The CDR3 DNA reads TGCGCCAGCAGCTTGCGGCAAGAGACCCAGTACTTC. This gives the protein CASSLRQETQYF.

CDR3 protein: CASSMTEEETQYF. The DNA of the CDR3 is TGTGCCAGCAGCATGACAGAAGAAGAGACCCAGTACTTC. The chain uses TRBV7-3 and TRBJ2-5; D might be TRBD1 (5 bases). Germline loops: CDR1 SGHTA, CDR2 FQGTGA. Trimming pared 5 bases from V and 3 bases from J, leaving 10 bases between. There are 13 residues in the CDR3.

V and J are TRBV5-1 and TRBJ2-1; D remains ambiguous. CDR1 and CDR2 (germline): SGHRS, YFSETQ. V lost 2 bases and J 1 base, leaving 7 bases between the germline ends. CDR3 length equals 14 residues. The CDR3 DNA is TGCGCCAGCAGCTTAACCGATTCCTACAATGAGCAGTTCTTC. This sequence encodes CASSLTDSYNEQFF.

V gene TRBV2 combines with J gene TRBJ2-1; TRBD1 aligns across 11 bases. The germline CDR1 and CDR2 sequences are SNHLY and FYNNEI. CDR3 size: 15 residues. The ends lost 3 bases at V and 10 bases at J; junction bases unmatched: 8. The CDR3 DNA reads TGTGCCAGCAGTGACCGGGACAGGGGGACAGGCGAGCAGTTCTTC. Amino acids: CASSDRDRGTGEQFF. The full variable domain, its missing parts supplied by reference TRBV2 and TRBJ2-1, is EPEVTQTPSHQVTQMGQEVILRCVPISNHLYFYWYRQILGQKVEFLVSFYNNEISEKSEIFDDQFSVERPDGSNFTLKIRSTKLEDSAMYFCASSDRDRGTGEQFFGPGTRLTVL.

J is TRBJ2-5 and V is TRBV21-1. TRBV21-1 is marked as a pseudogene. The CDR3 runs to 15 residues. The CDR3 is CASTIMGMTQETQYF. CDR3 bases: TGTGCCAGCACCATTATGGGAATGACCCAAGAGACCCAGTACTTC.

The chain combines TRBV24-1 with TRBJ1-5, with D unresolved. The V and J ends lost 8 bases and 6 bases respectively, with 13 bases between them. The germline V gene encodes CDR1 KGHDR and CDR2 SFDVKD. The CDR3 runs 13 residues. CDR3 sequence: CATNEGFGQPQHF. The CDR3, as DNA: TGTGCCACCAATGAGGGATTCGGTCAGCCCCAGCATTTT.

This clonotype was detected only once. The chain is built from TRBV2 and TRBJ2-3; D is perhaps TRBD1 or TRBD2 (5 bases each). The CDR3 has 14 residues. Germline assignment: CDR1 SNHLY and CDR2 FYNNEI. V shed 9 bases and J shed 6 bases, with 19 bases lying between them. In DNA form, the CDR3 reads TGTGCCAGTGGGCTAAGCCAGGGAGTCGATACGCAGTATTTT. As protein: CASGLSQGVDTQYF.

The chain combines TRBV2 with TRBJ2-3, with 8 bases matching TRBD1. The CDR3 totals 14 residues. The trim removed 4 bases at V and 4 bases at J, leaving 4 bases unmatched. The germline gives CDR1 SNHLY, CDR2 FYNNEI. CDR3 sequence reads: CASSVATGADTQYF. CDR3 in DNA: TGTGCCAGCAGTGTAGCGACAGGGGCAGATACGCAGTATTTT.

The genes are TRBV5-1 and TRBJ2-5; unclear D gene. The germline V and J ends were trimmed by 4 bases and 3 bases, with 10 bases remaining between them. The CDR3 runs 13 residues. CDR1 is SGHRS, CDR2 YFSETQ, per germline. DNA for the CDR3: TGCGCCAGCAGCCCGGACCAAAAAGAGACCCAGTACTTC. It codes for CASSPDQKETQYF.

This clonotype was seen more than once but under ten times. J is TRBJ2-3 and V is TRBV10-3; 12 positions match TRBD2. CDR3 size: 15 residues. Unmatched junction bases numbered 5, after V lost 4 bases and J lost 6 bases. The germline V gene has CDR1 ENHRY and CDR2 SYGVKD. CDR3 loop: CAISGLAGGLDTQYF. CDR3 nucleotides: TGTGCCATCAGTGGGCTAGCGGGGGGGCTGGATACGCAGTATTTT.

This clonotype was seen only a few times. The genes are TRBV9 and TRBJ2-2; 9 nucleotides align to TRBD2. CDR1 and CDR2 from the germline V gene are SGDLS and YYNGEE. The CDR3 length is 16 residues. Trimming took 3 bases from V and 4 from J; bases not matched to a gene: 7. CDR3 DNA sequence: TGTGCCAGCAGCGCGACTAGCGGAGGGGGCACCGGGGAGCTGTTTTTT. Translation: CASSATSGGGTGELFF.

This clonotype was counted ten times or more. For the CDR3, the DNA is TGTGCCAGCAGCGTACAGGGGGCGGGTCAGCCCCAGCATTTT. Translation gives CASSVQGAGQPQHF. V and J are TRBV7-8 and TRBJ1-5, with 9 bases that match TRBD1. The V segment lost 5 bases and the J segment 6 bases; nucleotides outside the gene matches: 5. The V gene's germline CDR1 is SGHVS and CDR2 FQNEAQ. This CDR3 spans 14 amino acids. The full variable domain, rest sourced from reference TRBV7-8 and TRBJ1-5, is GAGVSQSPRYKVAKRGQDVALRCDPISGHVSLFWYQQALGQGPEFLTYFQNEAQLDKSGLPSDRFFAERPEGSVSTLKIQRTQQEDSAVYLCASSVQGAGQPQHFGDGTRLSIL.

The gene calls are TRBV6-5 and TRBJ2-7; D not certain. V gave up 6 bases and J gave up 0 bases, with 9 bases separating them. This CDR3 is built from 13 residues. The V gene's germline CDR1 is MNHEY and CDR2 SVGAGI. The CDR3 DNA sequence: TGTGCCAGCAGGTCAAACCCCTCCTACGAGCAGTACTTC. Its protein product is CASRSNPSYEQYF.

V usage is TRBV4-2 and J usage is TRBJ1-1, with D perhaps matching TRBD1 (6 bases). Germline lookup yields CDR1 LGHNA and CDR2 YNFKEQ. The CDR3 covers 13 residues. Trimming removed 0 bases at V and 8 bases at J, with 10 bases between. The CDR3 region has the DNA TGTGCCAGCAGCCAAGAGAGCCAGGGGGAAGCTTTCTTT. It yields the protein CASSQESQGEAFF.

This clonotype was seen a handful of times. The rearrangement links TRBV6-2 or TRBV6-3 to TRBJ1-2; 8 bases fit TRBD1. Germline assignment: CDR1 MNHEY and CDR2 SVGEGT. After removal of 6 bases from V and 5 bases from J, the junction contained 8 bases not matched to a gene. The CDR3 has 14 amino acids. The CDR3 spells CASRAGGVWYGYTF. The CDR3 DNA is TGTGCCAGCAGGGCAGGGGGCGTATGGTATGGCTACACCTTC.

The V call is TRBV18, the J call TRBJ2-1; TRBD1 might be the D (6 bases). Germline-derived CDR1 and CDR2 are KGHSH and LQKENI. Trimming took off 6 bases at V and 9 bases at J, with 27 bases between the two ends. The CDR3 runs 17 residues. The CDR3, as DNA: TGTGCCAGCTCCCGGGGATTACAGGGTCCCCAAGGTGGTGAGCAGTTCTTC. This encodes CASSRGLQGPQGGEQFF. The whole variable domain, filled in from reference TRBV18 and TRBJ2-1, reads NAGVMQNPRHLVRRRGQEARLRCSPMKGHSHVYWYRQLPEEGLKFMVYLQKENIIDESGMPKERFSAEFPKEGPSILRIQQVVRGDSAAYFCASSRGLQGPQGGEQFFGPGTRLTVL.